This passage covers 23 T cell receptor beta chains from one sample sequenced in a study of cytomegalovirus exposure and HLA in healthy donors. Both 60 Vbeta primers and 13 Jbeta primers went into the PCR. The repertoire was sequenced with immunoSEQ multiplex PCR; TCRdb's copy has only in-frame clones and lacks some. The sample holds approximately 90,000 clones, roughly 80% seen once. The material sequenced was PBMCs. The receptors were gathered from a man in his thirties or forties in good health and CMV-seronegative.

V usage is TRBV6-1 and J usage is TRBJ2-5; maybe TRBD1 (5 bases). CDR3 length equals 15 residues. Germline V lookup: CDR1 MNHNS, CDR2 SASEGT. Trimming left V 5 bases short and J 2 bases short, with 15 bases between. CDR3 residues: CASSRRPTAQETQYF. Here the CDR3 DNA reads TGTGCCAGCAGTCGCCGCCCGACAGCACAAGAGACCCAGTACTTC.

CDR3 coding DNA: TGTGCCAGCAGTTTGGTCGCTAGCGGGAACTACGAGCAGTACTTC. This gives the protein CASSLVASGNYEQYF. The chain recombines TRBV28 with TRBJ2-5, with 9 bases matching TRBD2. The DNA end is a closer match to TRBJ2-7, so the J assignment may be wrong. The germline V gene has CDR1 MDHEN and CDR2 SYDVKM. The CDR3 extends over 15 amino acids.

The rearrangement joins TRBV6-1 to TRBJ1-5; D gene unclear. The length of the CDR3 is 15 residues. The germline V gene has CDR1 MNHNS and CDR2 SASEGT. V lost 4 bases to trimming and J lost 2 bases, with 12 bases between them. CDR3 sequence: CASSGSGYGNQPQHF. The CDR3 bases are TGTGCCAGCAGTGGATCGGGGTACGGCAATCAGCCCCAGCATTTT.

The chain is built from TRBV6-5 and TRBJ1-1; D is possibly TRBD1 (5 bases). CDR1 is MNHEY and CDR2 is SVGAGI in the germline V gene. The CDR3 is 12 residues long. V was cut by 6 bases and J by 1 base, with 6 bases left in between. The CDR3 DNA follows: TGTGCCAGCAGGGGGGGGAACACTGAAGCTTTCTTT. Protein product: CASRGGNTEAFF.

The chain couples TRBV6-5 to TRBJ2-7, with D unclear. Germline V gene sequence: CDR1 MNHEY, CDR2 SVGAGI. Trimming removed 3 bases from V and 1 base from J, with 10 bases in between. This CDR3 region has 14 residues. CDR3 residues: CASSYGHSSYEQYF. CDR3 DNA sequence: TGTGCCAGCAGTTATGGGCACTCATCCTACGAGCAGTACTTC.

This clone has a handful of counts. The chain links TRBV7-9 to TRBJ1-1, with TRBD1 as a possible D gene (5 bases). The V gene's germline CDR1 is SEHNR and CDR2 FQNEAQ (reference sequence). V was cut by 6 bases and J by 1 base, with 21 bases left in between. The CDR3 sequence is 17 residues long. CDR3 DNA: TGTGCCAGCAGGACTACCCTGGGGGAGGAGGAGAACACTGAAGCTTTCTTT. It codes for CASRTTLGEEENTEAFF.

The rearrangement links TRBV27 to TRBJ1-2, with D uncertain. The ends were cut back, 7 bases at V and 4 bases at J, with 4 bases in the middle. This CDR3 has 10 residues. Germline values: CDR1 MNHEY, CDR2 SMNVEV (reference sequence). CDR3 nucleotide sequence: TGTGCCAGCACCGGCTATGGCTACACCTTC. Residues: CASTGYGYTF.

CDR3 sequence (DNA): TGTGCCAGCAGCCCGGGAGGGGATACGCAGTATTTT. It is translated as CASSPGGDTQYF. The rearrangement joins TRBV7-8 to TRBJ2-3; TRBD2 matches at 8 bases. The length of the CDR3 is 12 residues. Unmatched junction bases numbered 1, after V lost 5 bases and J lost 6 bases. Looked up from germline, CDR1 is SGHVS and CDR2 is FQNEAQ.

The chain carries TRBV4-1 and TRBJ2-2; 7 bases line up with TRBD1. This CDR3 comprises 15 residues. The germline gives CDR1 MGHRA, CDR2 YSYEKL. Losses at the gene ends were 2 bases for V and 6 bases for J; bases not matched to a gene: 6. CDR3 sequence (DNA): TGCGCCAGCAGCCAACGAGACAGGGAGTCCGGGGAGCTGTTTTTT. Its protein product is CASSQRDRESGELFF.

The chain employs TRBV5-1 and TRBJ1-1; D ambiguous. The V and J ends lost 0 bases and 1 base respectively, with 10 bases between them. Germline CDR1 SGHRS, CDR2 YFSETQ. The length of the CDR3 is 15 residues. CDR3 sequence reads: CASSLAFGRNTEAFF. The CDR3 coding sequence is TGCGCCAGCAGCTTGGCCTTCGGGAGGAACACTGAAGCTTTCTTT.

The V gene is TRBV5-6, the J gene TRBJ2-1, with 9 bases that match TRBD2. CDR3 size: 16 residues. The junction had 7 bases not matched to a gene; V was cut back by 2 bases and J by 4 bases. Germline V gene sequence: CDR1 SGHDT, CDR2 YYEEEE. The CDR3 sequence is CASSLYGGGGYNEQFF. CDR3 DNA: TGTGCCAGCAGCTTATATGGCGGGGGGGGGTACAATGAGCAGTTCTTC.

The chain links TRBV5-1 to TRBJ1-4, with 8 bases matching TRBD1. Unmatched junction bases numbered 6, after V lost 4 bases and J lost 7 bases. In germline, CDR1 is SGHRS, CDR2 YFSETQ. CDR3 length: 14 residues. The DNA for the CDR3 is TGCGCCAGCAGCCAAGGACAGGGAGCTGAAAAACTGTTTTTT. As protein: CASSQGQGAEKLFF.

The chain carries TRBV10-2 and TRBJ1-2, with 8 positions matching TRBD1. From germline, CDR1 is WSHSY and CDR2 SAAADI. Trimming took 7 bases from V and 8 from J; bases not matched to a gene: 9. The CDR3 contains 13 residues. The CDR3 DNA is TGCGCCAGCAACCCAGGGGGCGCGGGCGGCTACACCTTC. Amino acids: CASNPGGAGGYTF.

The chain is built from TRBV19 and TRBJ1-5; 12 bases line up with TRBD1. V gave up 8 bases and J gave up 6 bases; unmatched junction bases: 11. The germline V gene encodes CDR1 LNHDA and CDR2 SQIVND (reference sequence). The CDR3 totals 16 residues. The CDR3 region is CASGDRGPASGQPQHF. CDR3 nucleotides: TGTGCCAGTGGGGACAGGGGGCCGGCTTCGGGTCAGCCCCAGCATTTT.

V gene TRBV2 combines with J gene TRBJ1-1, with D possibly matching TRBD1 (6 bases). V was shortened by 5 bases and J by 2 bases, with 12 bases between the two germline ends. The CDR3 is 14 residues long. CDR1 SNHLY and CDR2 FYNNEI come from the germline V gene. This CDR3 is CASSQDRTNTEAFF. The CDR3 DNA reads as TGTGCCAGCAGTCAAGACAGGACCAACACTGAAGCTTTCTTT.

CDR3 sequence reads: CASSRAPGGSYNEQFF. As DNA, the CDR3 is TGCGCCAGCAGCCGAGCCCCAGGGGGCTCCTACAATGAGCAGTTCTTC. The rearrangement uses TRBV4-1 and TRBJ2-1; 7 bases match TRBD1. Germline CDR1 and CDR2: MGHRA and YSYEKL. V lost 4 bases to trimming and J lost 0 bases; unmatched junction nucleotides: 6. The CDR3 runs 16 residues.

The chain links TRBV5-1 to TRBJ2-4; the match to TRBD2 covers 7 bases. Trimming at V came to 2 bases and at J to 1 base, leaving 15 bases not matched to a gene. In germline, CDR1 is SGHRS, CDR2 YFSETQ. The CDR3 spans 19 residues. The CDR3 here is CASSFGLYGVGGAKNIQYF. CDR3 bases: TGCGCCAGCAGCTTCGGCCTATACGGGGTCGGGGGGGCCAAAAACATTCAGTACTTC.

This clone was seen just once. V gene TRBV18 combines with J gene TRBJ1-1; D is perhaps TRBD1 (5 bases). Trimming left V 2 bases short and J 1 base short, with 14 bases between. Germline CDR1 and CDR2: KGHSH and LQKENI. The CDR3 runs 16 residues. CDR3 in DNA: TGTGCCAGCTCACCAGCTTCGACAGCAAAGAACACTGAAGCTTTCTTT. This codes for CASSPASTAKNTEAFF.

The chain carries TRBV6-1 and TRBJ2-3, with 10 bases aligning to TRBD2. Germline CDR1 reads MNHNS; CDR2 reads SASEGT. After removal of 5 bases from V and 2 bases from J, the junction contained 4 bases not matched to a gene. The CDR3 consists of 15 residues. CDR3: CASSPGTSDTDTQYF. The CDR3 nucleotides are TGTGCCAGCAGTCCCGGGACTAGCGACACAGATACGCAGTATTTT.

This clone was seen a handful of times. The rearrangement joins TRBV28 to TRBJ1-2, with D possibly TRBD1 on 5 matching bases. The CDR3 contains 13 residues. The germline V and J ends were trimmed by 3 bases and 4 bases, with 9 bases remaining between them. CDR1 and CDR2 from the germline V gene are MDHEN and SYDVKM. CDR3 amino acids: CASSFTDSYGYTF. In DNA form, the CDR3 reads TGTGCCAGCAGTTTCACAGACAGCTATGGCTACACCTTC.

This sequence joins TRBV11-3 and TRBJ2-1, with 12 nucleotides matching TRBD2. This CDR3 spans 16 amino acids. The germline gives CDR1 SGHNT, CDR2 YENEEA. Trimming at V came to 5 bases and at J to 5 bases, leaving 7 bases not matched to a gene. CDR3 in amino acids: CASSPGRLAGDNEQFF. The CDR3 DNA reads TGTGCCAGCAGCCCGGGGAGACTAGCGGGAGACAATGAGCAGTTCTTC.

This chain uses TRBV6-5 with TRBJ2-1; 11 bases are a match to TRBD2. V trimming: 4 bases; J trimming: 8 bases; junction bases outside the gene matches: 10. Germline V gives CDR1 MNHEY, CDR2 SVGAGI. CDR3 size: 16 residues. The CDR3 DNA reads TGTGCCAGCAGTTCCCGTTCTAGCGGGAGGATCCATGAGCAGTTCTTC. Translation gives CASSSRSSGRIHEQFF.

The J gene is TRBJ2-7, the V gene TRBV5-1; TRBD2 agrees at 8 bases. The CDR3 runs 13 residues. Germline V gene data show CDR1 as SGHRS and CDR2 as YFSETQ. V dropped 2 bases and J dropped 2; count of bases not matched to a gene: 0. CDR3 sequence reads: CASSFGGAYEQYF. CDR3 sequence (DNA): TGCGCCAGCAGCTTCGGGGGGGCCTACGAGCAGTACTTC.